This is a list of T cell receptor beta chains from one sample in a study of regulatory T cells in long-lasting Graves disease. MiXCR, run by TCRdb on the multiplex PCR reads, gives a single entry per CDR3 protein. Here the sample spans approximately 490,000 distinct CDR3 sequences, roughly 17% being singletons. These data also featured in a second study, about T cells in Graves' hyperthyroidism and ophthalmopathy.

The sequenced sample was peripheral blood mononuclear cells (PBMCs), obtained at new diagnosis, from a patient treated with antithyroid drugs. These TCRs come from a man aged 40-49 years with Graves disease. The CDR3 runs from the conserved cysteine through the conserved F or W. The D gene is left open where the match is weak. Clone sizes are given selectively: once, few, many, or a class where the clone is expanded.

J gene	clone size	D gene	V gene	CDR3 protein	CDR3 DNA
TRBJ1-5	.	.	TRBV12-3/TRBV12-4	CASSLEKNQPQHF	TGTGCCAGCAGTTTAGAGAAAAATCAGCCCCAGCATTTT
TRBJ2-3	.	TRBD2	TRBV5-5	CASSSGLAGFTDTQYF	TGTGCCAGCAGCTCAGGACTAGCGGGATTCACAGATACGCAGTATTTT
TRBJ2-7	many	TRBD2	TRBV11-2	CASSLTWLAGVDSYEQYF	TGTGCCAGCAGCTTAACCTGGCTAGCGGGGGTTGACTCCTACGAGCAGTACTTC
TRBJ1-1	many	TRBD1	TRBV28	CASSAPGQGTEAFF	TGTGCCAGCAGTGCCCCCGGACAGGGGACTGAAGCTTTCTTT
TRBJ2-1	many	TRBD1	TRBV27	CASKMGQYNEQFF	TGTGCCAGCAAAATGGGACAGTACAATGAGCAGTTCTTC
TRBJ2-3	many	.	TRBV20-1	CSATGAGPRVDTQYF	TGCAGTGCTACGGGGGCGGGACCTCGGGTAGATACGCAGTATTTT
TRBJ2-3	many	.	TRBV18	CASSPPSDTQYF	TGTGCCAGCAGCCCACCCTCGGATACGCAGTATTTT
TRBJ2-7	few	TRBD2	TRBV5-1	CASSLTSGTEGEQYF	TGCGCCAGCAGCTTGACTAGCGGGACGGAGGGCGAGCAGTACTTC
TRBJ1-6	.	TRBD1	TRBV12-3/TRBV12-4	CASSLSLLRTGRNSPLHF	TGTGCCAGCAGCCTTTCCCTACTTCGGACAGGGCGAAATTCACCCCTCCACTTT
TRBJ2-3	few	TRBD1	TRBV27	CASSLKGTGARTGTQYF	TGTGCCAGCAGTTTAAAGGGGACAGGGGCGCGCACAGGTACGCAGTATTTT
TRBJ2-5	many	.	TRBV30	CAPRDGTQYF	TGTGCCCCTCGTGATGGGACCCAGTACTTC
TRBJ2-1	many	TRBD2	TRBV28	CASSLASGNWNEQFF	TGTGCCAGCAGTTTGGCTAGCGGCAATTGGAATGAGCAGTTCTTC
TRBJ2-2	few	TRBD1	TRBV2	CASSKFDRALGELFF	TGTGCCAGCAGTAAATTTGACAGGGCCCTCGGGGAGCTGTTTTTT
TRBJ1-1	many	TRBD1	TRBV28	CASTLGGQGDTEAFF	TGTGCCAGCACCTTAGGGGGACAGGGGGACACTGAAGCTTTCTTT
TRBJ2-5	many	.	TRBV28	CASSPTLRSRETQYF	TGTGCCAGCAGTCCTACCCTTCGGAGCAGGGAGACCCAGTACTTC
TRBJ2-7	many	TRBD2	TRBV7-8	CASSQGLTTYEQYF	TGTGCCAGCAGTCAGGGACTAACAACCTACGAGCAGTACTTC
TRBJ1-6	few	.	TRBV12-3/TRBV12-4	CASSPETEYNSPLHF	TGTGCCAGCAGTCCAGAGACGGAATATAATTCACCCCTCCACTTT
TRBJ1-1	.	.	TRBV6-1	CASSPRGGAGNTEAFF	TGTGCCAGCAGCCCTAGGGGGGGGGCGGGGAACACTGAAGCTTTCTTT